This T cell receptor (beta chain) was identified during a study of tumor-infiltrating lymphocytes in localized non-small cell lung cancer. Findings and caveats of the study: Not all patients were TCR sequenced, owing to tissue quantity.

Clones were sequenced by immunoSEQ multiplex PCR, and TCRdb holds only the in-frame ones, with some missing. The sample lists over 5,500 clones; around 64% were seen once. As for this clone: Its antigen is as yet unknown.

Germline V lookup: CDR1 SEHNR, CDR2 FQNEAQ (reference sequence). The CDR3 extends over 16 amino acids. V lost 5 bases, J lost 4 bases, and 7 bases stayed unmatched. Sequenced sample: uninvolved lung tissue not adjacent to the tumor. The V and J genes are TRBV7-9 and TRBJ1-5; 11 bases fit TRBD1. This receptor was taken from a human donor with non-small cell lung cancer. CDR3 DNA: TGTGCCAGCAGCCCAGGACAGGGGGCAAGAAATCAGCCCCAGCATTTT. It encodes CASSPGQGARNQPQHF.